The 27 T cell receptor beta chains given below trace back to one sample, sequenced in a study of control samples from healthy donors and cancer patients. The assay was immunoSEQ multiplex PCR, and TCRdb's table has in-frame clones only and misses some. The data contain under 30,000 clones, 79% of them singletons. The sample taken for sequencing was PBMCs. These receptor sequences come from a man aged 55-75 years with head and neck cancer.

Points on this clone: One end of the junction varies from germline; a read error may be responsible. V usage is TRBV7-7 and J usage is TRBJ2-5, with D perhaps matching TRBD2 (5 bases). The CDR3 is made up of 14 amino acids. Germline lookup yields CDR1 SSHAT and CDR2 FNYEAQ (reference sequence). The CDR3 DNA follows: TGTGCTAGCAGCGAGAGCGGAATGGGAGAGACCCAGTACTTC. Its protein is CASSESGMGETQYF.

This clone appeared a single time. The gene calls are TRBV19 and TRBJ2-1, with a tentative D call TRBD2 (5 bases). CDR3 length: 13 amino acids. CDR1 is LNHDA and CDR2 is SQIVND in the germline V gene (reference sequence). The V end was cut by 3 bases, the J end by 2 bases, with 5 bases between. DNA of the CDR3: TGTGCCAGTAGTATCGGGACCTACAATGAGCAGTTCTTC. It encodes CASSIGTYNEQFF.

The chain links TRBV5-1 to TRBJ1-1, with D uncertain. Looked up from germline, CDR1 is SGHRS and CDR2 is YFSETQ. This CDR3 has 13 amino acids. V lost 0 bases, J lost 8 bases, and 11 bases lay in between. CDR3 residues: CASSLDPLSEAFF. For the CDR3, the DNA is TGCGCCAGCAGCTTGGACCCGTTATCAGAAGCTTTCTTT. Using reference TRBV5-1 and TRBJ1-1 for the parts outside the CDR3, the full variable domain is KAGVTQTPRYLIKTRGQQVTLSCSPISGHRSVSWYQQTPGQGLQFLFEYFSETQRNKGNFPGRFSGRQFSNSRSEMNVSTLELGDSALYLCASSLDPLSEAFFGQGTRLTVV.

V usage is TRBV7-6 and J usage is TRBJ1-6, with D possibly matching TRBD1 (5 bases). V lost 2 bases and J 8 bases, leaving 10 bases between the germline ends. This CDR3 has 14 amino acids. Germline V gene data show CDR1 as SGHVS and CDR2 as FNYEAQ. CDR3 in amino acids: CASSLRGADSPLHF. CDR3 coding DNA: TGTGCCAGCAGCTTAAGGGGCGCAGATTCACCCCTCCACTTT.

This CDR3 reads CASSFTGANYEAFF. The CDR3 DNA sequence: TGTGCCAGCAGCTTTACAGGGGCGAACTATGAAGCTTTCTTT. This chain links TRBV7-9 with TRBJ1-1; 7 bases are a match to TRBD1. Per germline, CDR1 SEHNR and CDR2 FQNEAQ (reference sequence). This CDR3 comprises 14 residues. V dropped 3 bases and J dropped 7; count of bases not matched to a gene: 8.

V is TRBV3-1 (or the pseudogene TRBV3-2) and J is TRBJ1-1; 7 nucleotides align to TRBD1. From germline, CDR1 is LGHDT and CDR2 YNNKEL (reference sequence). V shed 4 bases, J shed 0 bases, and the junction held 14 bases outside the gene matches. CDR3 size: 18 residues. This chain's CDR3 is CASSLNRDRIDMNTEAFF. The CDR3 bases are TGTGCCAGCAGCCTAAACCGGGACAGAATAGACATGAACACTGAAGCTTTCTTT.

The CDR3 sequence: CASSIVTGSEQYF. In DNA, the CDR3 is TGTGCCAGTAGTATAGTAACGGGTAGCGAGCAGTACTTC. This sequence joins TRBV19 and TRBJ2-7; the D is unclear. The V end was cut by 1 base, the J end by 6 bases, with 10 bases between. This CDR3 is 13 amino acids long. CDR1 LNHDA and CDR2 SQIVND come from the germline V gene (reference sequence).

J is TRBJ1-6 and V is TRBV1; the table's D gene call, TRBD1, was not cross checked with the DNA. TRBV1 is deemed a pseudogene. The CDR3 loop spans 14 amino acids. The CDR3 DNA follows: TGCACCAGCAGCCTTGGTCACGAAGGGGCACCCCTCCACTTT. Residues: CTSSLGHEGAPLHF.

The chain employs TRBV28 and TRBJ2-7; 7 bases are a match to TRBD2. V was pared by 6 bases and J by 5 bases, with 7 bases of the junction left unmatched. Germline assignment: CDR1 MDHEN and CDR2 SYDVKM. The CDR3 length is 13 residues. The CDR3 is CASSEAGSHEQYF. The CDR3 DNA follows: TGTGCCAGCAGCGAAGCGGGGTCCCACGAGCAGTACTTC.

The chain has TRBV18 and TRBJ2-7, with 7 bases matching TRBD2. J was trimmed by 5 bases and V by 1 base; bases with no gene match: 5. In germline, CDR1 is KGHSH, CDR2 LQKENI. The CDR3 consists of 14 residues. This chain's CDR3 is CASSPRYSGDEQYF. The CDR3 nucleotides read TGTGCCAGCTCACCACGTTACAGCGGGGACGAGCAGTACTTC.

CDR3 nucleotide sequence: TGTGCCTCCCCAAACACTGAAGCTTTCTTT. It is translated as CASPNTEAFF. The chain has TRBV30 and TRBJ1-1; no clear D. CDR1 is GTSNPN, CDR2 SVGIG, per germline (reference sequence). The CDR3 runs 10 residues. Trimming cost V 7 bases and J 2 bases, with 5 bases left between them. Filled out from reference TRBV30 and TRBJ1-1, the complete variable domain reads SQTIHQWPATLVQPVGSPLSLECTVEGTSNPNLYWYRQAAGRGLQLLFYSVGIGQISSEVPQNLSASRPQDRQFILSSKKLLLSDSGFYLCASPNTEAFFGQGTRLTVV.

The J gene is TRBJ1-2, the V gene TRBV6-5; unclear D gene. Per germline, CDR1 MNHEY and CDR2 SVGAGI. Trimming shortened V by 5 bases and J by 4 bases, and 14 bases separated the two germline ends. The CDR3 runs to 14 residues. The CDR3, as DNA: TGTGCCAGCAGTACACCCCGGGCCAGCTATGGCTACACCTTC. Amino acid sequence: CASSTPRASYGYTF.

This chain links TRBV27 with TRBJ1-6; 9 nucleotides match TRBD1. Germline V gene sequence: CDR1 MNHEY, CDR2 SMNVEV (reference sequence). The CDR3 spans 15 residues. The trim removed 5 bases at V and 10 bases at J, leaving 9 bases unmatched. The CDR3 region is CASSIHGQGRSPLHF. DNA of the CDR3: TGTGCCAGCAGTATCCACGGACAGGGGCGGTCACCCCTCCACTTT.

Written as DNA, the CDR3 is TGTGCCAGCAGAATTCGGGGAGGAGGGGACGAGCAGTACTTC. Translating it yields CASRIRGGGDEQYF. The chain combines TRBV28 with TRBJ2-7, with D maybe TRBD2 (6 bases). Per the germline V gene, CDR1 is MDHEN and CDR2 is SYDVKM. The V end was cut by 6 bases, the J end by 5 bases, with 17 bases between. The CDR3 contains 14 residues.

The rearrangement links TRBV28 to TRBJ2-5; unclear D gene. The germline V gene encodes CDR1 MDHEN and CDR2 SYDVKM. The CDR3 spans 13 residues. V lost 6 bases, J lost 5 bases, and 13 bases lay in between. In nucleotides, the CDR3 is TGTGCCAGCAGGATTTCGGCGGAGGAGACCCAGTACTTC. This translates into CASRISAEETQYF.

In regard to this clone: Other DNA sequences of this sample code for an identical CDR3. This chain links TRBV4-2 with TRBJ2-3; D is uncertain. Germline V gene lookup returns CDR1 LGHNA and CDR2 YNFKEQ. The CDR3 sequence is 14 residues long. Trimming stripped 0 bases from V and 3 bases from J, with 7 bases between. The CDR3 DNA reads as TGTGCCAGCAGCCAAGAAGGTGGTACAGATACGCAGTATTTT. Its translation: CASSQEGGTDTQYF.

CDR3 in DNA: TGTGCCAGCAGCCTTAGGACAGGAGCGAACACTGAAGCTTTCTTT. Translating it yields CASSLRTGANTEAFF. The chain joins TRBV3-1 (or the pseudogene TRBV3-2) to TRBJ1-1, with 7 nucleotides matching TRBD1. Per the germline V gene, CDR1 is LGHDT and CDR2 is YNNKEL (reference sequence). Unmatched junction bases numbered 6, after V lost 4 bases and J lost 1 base. The CDR3 consists of 15 residues.

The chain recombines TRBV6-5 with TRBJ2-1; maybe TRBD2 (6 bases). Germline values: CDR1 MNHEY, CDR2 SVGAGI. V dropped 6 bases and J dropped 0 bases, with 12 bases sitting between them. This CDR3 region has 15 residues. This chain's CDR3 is CASRYRESSYNEQFF. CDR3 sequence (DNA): TGTGCCAGCAGGTACCGGGAGAGCTCCTACAATGAGCAGTTCTTC.

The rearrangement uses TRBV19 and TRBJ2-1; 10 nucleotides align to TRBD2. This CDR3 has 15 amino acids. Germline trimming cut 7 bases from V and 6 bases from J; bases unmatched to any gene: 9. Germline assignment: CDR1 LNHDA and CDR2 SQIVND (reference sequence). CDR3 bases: TGTGCCAGTAACAGCGGGAGGGCCCAGGGCAATGAGCAGTTCTTC. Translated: CASNSGRAQGNEQFF. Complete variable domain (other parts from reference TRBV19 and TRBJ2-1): DGGITQSPKYLFRKEGQNVTLSCEQNLNHDAMYWYRQDPGQGLRLIYYSQIVNDFQKGDIAEGYSVSREKKESFPLTVTSAQKNPTAFYLCASNSGRAQGNEQFFGPGTRLTVL.

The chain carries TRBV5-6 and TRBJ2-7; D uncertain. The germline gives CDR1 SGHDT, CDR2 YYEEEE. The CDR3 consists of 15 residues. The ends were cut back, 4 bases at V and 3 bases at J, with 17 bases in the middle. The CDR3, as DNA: TGTGCCAGCAGCACCGCTGGCGGAGCTCTCTACGAGCAGTACTTC. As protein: CASSTAGGALYEQYF. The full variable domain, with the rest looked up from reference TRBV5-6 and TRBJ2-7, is DAGVTQSPTHLIKTRGQQVTLRCSPKSGHDTVSWYQQALGQGPQFIFQYYEEEERQRGNFPDRFSGHQFPNYSSELNVNALLLGDSALYLCASSTAGGALYEQYFGPGTRLTVT.

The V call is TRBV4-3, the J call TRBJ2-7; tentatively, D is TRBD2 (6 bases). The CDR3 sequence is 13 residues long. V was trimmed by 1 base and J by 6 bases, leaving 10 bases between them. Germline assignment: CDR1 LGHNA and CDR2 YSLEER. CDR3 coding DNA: TGCGCCAGCAGCCAAGGGGGGGTGGCCGAGCAGTACTTC. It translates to CASSQGGVAEQYF.

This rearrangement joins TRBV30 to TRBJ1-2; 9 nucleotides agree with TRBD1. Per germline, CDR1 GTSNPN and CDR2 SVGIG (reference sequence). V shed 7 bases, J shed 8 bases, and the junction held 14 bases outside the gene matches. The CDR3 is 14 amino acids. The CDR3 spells CASPATGTGFGYTF. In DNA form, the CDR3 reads TGTGCCTCTCCCGCCACCGGGACAGGGTTCGGCTACACCTTC.

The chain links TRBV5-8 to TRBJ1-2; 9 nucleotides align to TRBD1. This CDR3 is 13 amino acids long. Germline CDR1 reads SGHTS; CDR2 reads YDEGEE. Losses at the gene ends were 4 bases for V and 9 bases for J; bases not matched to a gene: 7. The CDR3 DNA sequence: TGTGCCAGCAGCGAAACAGGGGGCGGACGCTACACCTTC. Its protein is CASSETGGGRYTF.

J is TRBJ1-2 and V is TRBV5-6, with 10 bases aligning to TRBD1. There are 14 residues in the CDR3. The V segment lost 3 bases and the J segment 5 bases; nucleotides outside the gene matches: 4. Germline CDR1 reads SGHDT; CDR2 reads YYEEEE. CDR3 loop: CASSWGQGIYGYTF. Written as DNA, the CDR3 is TGTGCCAGCAGCTGGGGACAGGGGATATATGGCTACACCTTC.

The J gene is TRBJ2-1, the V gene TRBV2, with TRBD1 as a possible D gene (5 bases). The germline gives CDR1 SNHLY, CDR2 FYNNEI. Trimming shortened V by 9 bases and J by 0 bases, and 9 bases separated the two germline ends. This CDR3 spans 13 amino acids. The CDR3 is CASWTLSYNEQFF. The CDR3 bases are TGTGCCAGTTGGACACTCTCCTACAATGAGCAGTTCTTC. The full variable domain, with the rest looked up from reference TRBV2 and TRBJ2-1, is EPEVTQTPSHQVTQMGQEVILRCVPISNHLYFYWYRQILGQKVEFLVSFYNNEISEKSEIFDDQFSVERPDGSNFTLKIRSTKLEDSAMYFCASWTLSYNEQFFGPGTRLTVL.

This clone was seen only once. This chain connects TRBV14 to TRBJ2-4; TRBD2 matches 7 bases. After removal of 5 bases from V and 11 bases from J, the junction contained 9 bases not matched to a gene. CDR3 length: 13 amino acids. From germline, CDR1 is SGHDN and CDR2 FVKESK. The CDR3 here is CASSSLTSSFQYF. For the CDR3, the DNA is TGTGCCAGCAGCTCGCTGACTAGCTCGTTTCAGTACTTC.

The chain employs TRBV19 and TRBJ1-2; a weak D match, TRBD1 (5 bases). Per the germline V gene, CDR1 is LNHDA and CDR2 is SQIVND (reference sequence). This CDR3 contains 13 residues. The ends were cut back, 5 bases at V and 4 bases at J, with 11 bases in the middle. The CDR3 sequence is CASSPTVLYGYTF. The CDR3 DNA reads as TGTGCCAGTAGTCCGACAGTGCTCTATGGCTACACCTTC.